The TCR beta chain under discussion was sequenced for a study of regulatory T cells in long-lasting Graves disease. The time point is: newly diagnosed GD, antithyroid drugs for less than 3 months. PBMC-extracted RNA yielded the TCR library. Building of the TCR beta libraries involved iRepertoire HTBI primers and Arm-PCR of CDR3 regions. TCRdb redid the calling of the multiplex PCR reads with MiXCR, one entry per CDR3 protein. The sample has about 540,000 distinct CDR3 sequences; approximately 13% are singletons. Germline-derived CDR1 and CDR2 are SGHTA and FQGNSA. The CDR3 length is 17 residues. V lost 5 bases and J 1 base, leaving 20 bases between the germline ends. These data also featured in a second study, about T cells in Graves' hyperthyroidism and ophthalmopathy.

This sample comprised peripheral blood mononuclear cells (PBMCs), obtained at new diagnosis, from a patient treated with antithyroid drugs. This clonotype was sampled from a man aged 30 to 39 with Graves disease. The chain has TRBV7-2 and TRBJ1-1; D is perhaps TRBD1 (5 bases). CDR3 amino acids: CASSQERGGAGNTEAFF. CDR3 coding DNA: TGTGCCAGCAGCCAAGAGCGTGGAGGGGCGGGGAACACTGAAGCTTTCTTT.